The 21 T cell receptor beta chains below all came from one sample that was sequenced in a study of OX40 agonist ivuxolimab in advanced cancers. Assay used: immunoSEQ multiplex PCR; TCRdb lists only in-frame clones, some missing. In the table there are about 50,000 clones, approximately 83% of which are singletons. The specimen comprised CD4+ or CD8+ T cells sorted from blood, sampled in a trial of the OX40 agonist ivuxolimab. Every receptor here comes from an adult with an advanced solid tumor such as melanoma, head and neck, liver or kidney cancer.

This clone ranks as medium-sized (0.01 to 0.1%). The V and J genes are TRBV29-1 and TRBJ1-2; TRBD1 might be the D (6 bases). The germline V gene has CDR1 SQVTM and CDR2 ANQGSEA. This CDR3 comprises 12 residues. Trimming took off 7 bases at V and 8 bases at J, with 17 bases between the two ends. In DNA, the CDR3 is TGCAGCGCCGGAAACCAGGGGTCGGGCTACACCTTC. Translation gives CSAGNQGSGYTF.

The rearrangement joins TRBV6-1 to TRBJ2-2, with 8 bases fitting TRBD2. Losses at the gene ends were 11 bases for V and 6 bases for J; bases not matched to a gene: 8. This CDR3 spans 13 amino acids. From germline, CDR1 is MNHNS and CDR2 SASEGT. CDR3 amino acids: CAVTRRGAGELFF. The CDR3 DNA follows: TGTGCCGTTACCCGGCGGGGGGCCGGGGAGCTGTTTTTT.

This sequence joins TRBV5-4 and TRBJ2-7; 7 bases line up with TRBD1. The germline CDR1 and CDR2 sequences are SGHNT and YYREEE (reference sequence). The J segment lost 2 bases and the V segment lost 5 bases, leaving 7 bases of the junction unmatched. The CDR3 has 14 amino acids. The CDR3 coding sequence is TGTGCCAGCAGGTTAGACAGGGTCGCCTACGAGCAGTACTTC. Translated: CASRLDRVAYEQYF.

The chain couples TRBV27 to TRBJ1-1; 8 nucleotides align to TRBD1. Looked up from germline, CDR1 is MNHEY and CDR2 is SMNVEV (reference sequence). V dropped 6 bases and J dropped 4; count of bases not matched to a gene: 7. The CDR3 totals 14 residues. The CDR3 DNA follows: TGTGCCAGCAGCCGACAGGGGTCGAGCACTGAAGCTTTCTTT. This encodes CASSRQGSSTEAFF.

This clone has a single count. The chain carries TRBV30 and TRBJ1-2, with D possibly matching TRBD1 (5 bases). This CDR3 region has 14 residues. Trimming pared 3 bases from V and 4 bases from J, leaving 15 bases between. CDR1 is GTSNPN and CDR2 is SVGIG in the germline V gene (reference sequence). Here the CDR3 DNA reads TGTGCCTGGAGCAGAGGAGGGGTGGTCTATGGCTACACCTTC. Its translation is CAWSRGGVVYGYTF.

The rearrangement uses TRBV6-1 and TRBJ2-5; 7 bases fit TRBD2. V was pared by 1 base and J by 7 bases, with 6 bases of the junction left unmatched. The CDR3 is made up of 14 amino acids. The germline gives CDR1 MNHNS, CDR2 SASEGT. In DNA, the CDR3 is TGTGCCAGCAGTGAAGTGGGAGGGACGGGGACCCAGTACTTC. This encodes CASSEVGGTGTQYF.

J is TRBJ1-1 and V is TRBV6-5; unclear D gene. V lost 6 bases and J lost 4, with 9 bases in between. Germline loops: CDR1 MNHEY, CDR2 SVGAGI. The CDR3 loop spans 12 amino acids. CDR3 sequence (DNA): TGTGCCAGCAGGGACGGAGCCACTGAAGCTTTCTTT. Translation gives CASRDGATEAFF.

The rearrangement links TRBV7-3 to TRBJ1-6, with D possibly being TRBD1 (5 bases). Germline CDR1 and CDR2: SGHTA and FQGTGA. CDR3 length: 14 amino acids. Trimming removed 5 bases at V and 7 bases at J, with 12 bases between. The CDR3 DNA reads as TGTGCCAGCAGCCATGGGGGGAAGAATTCACCCCTCCACTTT. The encoded protein is CASSHGGKNSPLHF.

The rearrangement links TRBV11-1 to TRBJ1-1; 8 bases align to TRBD1. V gave up 5 bases and J gave up 4 bases; unmatched junction bases: 6. The CDR3 totals 14 residues. Germline CDR1 SGHAT, CDR2 FQDESV (reference sequence). CDR3 sequence (DNA): TGTGCCAGCAGCCACAGGGGGACGTTCACTGAAGCTTTCTTT. As protein: CASSHRGTFTEAFF.

On this clone: Other nucleotide sequences from this sample produce the same CDR3. The rearrangement joins TRBV6-6 to TRBJ1-1; D gene uncertain. The V gene's germline CDR1 is MNHNY and CDR2 SVGAGI (reference sequence). Trimming removed 0 bases from V and 7 bases from J, with 9 bases in between. This CDR3 has 13 residues. The chain's CDR3 is CASSYSIINEAFF. CDR3 nucleotide sequence: TGTGCCAGCAGTTACTCGATAATTAATGAAGCTTTCTTT.

This clone was seen a handful of times. This chain connects TRBV4-1 to TRBJ1-5, with D perhaps TRBD1 (6 bases). This CDR3 comprises 16 residues. Trimming removed 1 base from V and 7 bases from J, with 17 bases in between. Germline CDR1 is MGHRA and CDR2 is YSYEKL. The CDR3 DNA is TGCGCCAGCAGCCAAGTTTTAGGGGGGAGCGGACAGCCCCAGCATTTT. Translating it yields CASSQVLGGSGQPQHF.

The chain joins TRBV4-1 to TRBJ2-7, with TRBD1 identical over 8 bases. Germline assignment: CDR1 MGHRA and CDR2 YSYEKL. CDR3 size: 14 residues. With V trimmed by 1 base and J by 2 bases, 1 base remained unmatched. The CDR3 DNA reads as TGCGCCAGCAGCCAAGGGGACAGGACCTACGAGCAGTACTTC. Translated: CASSQGDRTYEQYF.

This rearrangement joins TRBV7-9 to TRBJ1-2, with no clear D. The CDR3 totals 13 residues. Germline V gene data show CDR1 as SEHNR and CDR2 as FQNEAQ (reference sequence). V lost 6 bases to trimming and J lost 6 bases, with 14 bases between them. CDR3 residues: CASSLGLENGYTF. The CDR3 DNA reads TGTGCCAGCAGTCTGGGGTTAGAAAATGGCTACACCTTC.

J is TRBJ1-2 and V is TRBV6-1; D is possibly TRBD1 (6 bases). Germline V gene lookup returns CDR1 MNHNS and CDR2 SASEGT. Trimming left V 10 bases short and J 3 bases short, with 12 bases between. The CDR3 runs 12 residues. The CDR3 loop reads CATHTGYYGYTF. CDR3 DNA: TGTGCCACCCACACAGGGTACTATGGCTACACCTTC.

J is TRBJ2-1 and V is TRBV5-6; 8 bases match TRBD1. The CDR3 contains 14 residues. V shed 5 bases and J 5 bases; nucleotides not matched to a gene: 6. Germline assignment: CDR1 SGHDT and CDR2 YYEEEE. The CDR3 DNA follows: TGTGCCAGCAGTAGGACAGGGCGCCACAATGAGCAGTTCTTC. Translated, it gives CASSRTGRHNEQFF.

About this clone: The sample carries other DNA sequences with the same CDR3. This chain uses TRBV4-3 with TRBJ1-5; D call uncertain. V was shortened by 0 bases and J by 7 bases, with 10 bases between the two germline ends. Germline V gives CDR1 LGHNA, CDR2 YSLEER. The CDR3 runs 14 residues. CDR3 bases: TGCGCCAGCAGCCAAGATAGAGGCGGACAGCCCCAGCATTTT. Protein sequence: CASSQDRGGQPQHF.

This clone was observed a few times. This chain uses TRBV4-2 with TRBJ1-4; D gene ambiguous. Trimming shortened V by 5 bases and J by 5 bases, and 15 bases separated the two germline ends. Germline loops: CDR1 LGHNA, CDR2 YNFKEQ. The CDR3 contains 15 residues. In DNA, the CDR3 is TGTGCCAGCAGCTTAACGGGTCAGGAGAATGAAAAACTGTTTTTT. Its translation is CASSLTGQENEKLFF.

This clone showed up just once. This chain connects TRBV7-4 to TRBJ2-7; D could derive from TRBD1 or TRBD2 (5 bases each). Trimming took 2 bases from V and 0 from J, leaving 17 bases between them. The CDR3 extends over 17 amino acids. The V gene's germline CDR1 is SGHVT and CDR2 SQSDAQ. CDR3 loop: CASSLMGSGRDSYEQYF. CDR3 bases: TGTGCCAGCAGCTTAATGGGCTCGGGACGCGACTCCTACGAGCAGTACTTC.

This clone was seen more than once but under ten times. This chain links TRBV6-6 with TRBJ1-1, with TRBD1 as a possible D gene (5 bases). The length of the CDR3 is 11 residues. In germline, CDR1 is MNHNY, CDR2 SVGAGI (reference sequence). Trimming shortened V by 8 bases and J by 7 bases, and 11 bases separated the two germline ends. The CDR3, as DNA: TGTGCCAGCGGGCGGCAGGGTGAAGCTTTCTTT. It yields the protein CASGRQGEAFF.

The chain is built from TRBV19 and TRBJ1-5; D is uncertain. Germline assignment: CDR1 LNHDA and CDR2 SQIVND (reference sequence). CDR3 length equals 14 residues. V dropped 6 bases and J dropped 4 bases, with 13 bases sitting between them. CDR3 DNA sequence: TGTGCCAGTAGATCAGCTACCGTTAATCAGCCCCAGCATTTT. As protein: CASRSATVNQPQHF.

The chain has TRBV2 and TRBJ2-1; 7 bases are a match to TRBD1. The CDR3 is 13 residues long. Germline assignment: CDR1 SNHLY and CDR2 FYNNEI. The ends lost 8 bases at V and 7 bases at J; junction bases unmatched: 8. CDR3 sequence reads: CASGEQGFNEQFF. The DNA of the CDR3 is TGTGCCAGCGGAGAACAGGGGTTTAATGAGCAGTTCTTC.